This T cell receptor beta chain derives from a study of T cells after yellow fever vaccination. Findings and limits, study-wide: Clones that expanded after primary vaccination mostly reappeared after the booster (around 96% CD4, approximately 87% CD8).

TCRdb redid the calling of the 5' RACE reads with MiXCR, one entry per CDR3 protein. In the table there are roughly 140,000 distinct CDR3 sequences, 7.7% of which are singletons. This clonotype has at least ten counts. What it binds is not known. V was clipped by 5 bases and J by 0 bases, with 11 bases between them. This CDR3 has 15 residues. Germline CDR1 reads LNHDA; CDR2 reads SQIVND (reference sequence). The sequencing used CD4+ T cells sorted from PBMCs, collected 5 days after the yellow fever booster vaccination. The TCR sequence derives from a man aged 25-45 years who received the YFV17D yellow fever vaccine. The rearrangement uses TRBV19 and TRBJ2-4; D ambiguous. CDR3 nucleotide sequence: TGTGCCAGTAGTCGTGGGCCTGTAGCCAAAAACATTCAGTACTTC. Translated: CASSRGPVAKNIQYF.